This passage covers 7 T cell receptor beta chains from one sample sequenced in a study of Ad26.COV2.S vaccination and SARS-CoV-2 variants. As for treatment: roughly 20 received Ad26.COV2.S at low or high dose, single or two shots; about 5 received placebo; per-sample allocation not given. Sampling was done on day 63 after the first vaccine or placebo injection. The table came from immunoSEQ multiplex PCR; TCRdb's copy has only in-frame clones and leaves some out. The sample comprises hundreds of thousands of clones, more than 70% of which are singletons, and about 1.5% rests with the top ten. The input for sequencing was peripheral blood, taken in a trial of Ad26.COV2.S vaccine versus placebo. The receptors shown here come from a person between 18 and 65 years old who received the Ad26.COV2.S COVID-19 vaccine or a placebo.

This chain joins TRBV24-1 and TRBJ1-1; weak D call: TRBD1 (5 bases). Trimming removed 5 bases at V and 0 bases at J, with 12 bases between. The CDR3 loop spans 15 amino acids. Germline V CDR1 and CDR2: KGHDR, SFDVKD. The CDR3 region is CATSASDKLNTEAFF. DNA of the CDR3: TGTGCCACCAGTGCCTCGGACAAGTTGAACACTGAAGCTTTCTTT.

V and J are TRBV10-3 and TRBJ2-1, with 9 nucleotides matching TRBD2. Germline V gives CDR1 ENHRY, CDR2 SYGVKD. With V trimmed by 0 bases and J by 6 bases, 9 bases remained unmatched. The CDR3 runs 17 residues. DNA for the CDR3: TGTGCCATCAGTGAGTCGATGACTAGCGGAAACCTCAATGAGCAGTTCTTC. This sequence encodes CAISESMTSGNLNEQFF.

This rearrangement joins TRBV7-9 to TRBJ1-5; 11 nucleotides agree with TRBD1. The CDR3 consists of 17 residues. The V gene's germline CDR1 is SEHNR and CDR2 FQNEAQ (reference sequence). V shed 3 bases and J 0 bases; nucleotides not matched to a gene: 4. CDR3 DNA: TGTGCCAGCAGCTTCGGACAGGGGGCGGGTAGCAATCAGCCCCAGCATTTT. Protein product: CASSFGQGAGSNQPQHF.

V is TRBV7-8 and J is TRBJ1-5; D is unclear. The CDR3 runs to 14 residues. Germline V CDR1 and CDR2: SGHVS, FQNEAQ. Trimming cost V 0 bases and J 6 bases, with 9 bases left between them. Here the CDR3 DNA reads TGTGCCAGCAGCTTAGCGGAGGCTGGTCAGCCCCAGCATTTT. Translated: CASSLAEAGQPQHF.

For the CDR3, the DNA is TGTGCCTGGAGGCGGCCCCAGCATTTT. Its protein is CAWRRPQHF. The chain uses TRBV30 and TRBJ1-5; no clear D. Germline V CDR1 and CDR2: GTSNPN, SVGIG (reference sequence). With 3 bases removed from V and 9 bases from J, the gap between germline ends came to 3 bases. CDR3 length: 9 amino acids.

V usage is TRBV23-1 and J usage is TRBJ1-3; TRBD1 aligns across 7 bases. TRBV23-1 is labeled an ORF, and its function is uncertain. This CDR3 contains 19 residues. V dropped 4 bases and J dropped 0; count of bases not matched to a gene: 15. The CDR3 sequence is CASSRQGSLFDHSGNTIYF. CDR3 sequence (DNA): TGCGCCAGCAGTCGACAGGGATCATTGTTCGATCACTCTGGAAACACCATATATTTT.

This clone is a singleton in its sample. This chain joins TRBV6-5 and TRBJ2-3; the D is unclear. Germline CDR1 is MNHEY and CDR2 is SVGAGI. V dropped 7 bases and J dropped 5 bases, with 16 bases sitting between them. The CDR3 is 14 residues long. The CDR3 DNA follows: TGTGCCAGCACCAGGTCGGCAGATCAAGATACGCAGTATTTT. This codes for CASTRSADQDTQYF.